This passage covers 7 T cell receptor beta chains from one sample sequenced in a study of T cell repertoires in cytomegalovirus infection. MiXCR was run by TCRdb on the reads, yielding one entry per CDR3 protein. Of around 70,000 distinct CDR3 sequences listed, roughly 28% were seen once; the top ten hold 45% to 65%. These TCRs are of unknown antigen specificity. The specimen comprised CD8+ T cells from cultured PBMCs, sampled from culture after CMV antigen stimulation. The origin of the receptors is a human donor in good health (CMV status not recorded). Some clones in this sample may be carry-over from other donors' samples.

The chain links TRBV12-3 or TRBV12-4 to TRBJ1-1, with D unclear. Trimming left V 7 bases short and J 4 bases short, with 16 bases between. CDR3 length equals 14 residues. The CDR3 spells CASIPPAFGTEAFF. In nucleotides, the CDR3 is TGTGCCAGCATCCCCCCGGCCTTCGGCACTGAAGCTTTCTTT.

This clonotype was observed many times. This chain uses TRBV6-1 with TRBJ2-3; D might be TRBD1 or TRBD2, each matching 5 bases. The V gene's germline CDR1 is MNHNS and CDR2 SASEGT. Trimming removed 2 bases from V and 6 bases from J, with 9 bases in between. CDR3 length: 13 residues. The CDR3 DNA sequence: TGTGCCAGCAGTGAAATACGGGGCGATACGCAGTATTTT. Its translation: CASSEIRGDTQYF.

The chain couples TRBV6-2 or TRBV6-3 to TRBJ2-7, with D perhaps TRBD2 (5 bases). Trimming removed 5 bases at V and 3 bases at J, with 11 bases between. The CDR3 is 13 amino acids. Germline CDR1 MNHEY, CDR2 SVGEGT. DNA of the CDR3: TGTGCCAGCAGTCCAGGACTTGGCTACGAGCAGTACTTC. Protein product: CASSPGLGYEQYF.

This clonotype was counted between two and nine times. CDR3 region: CASSRGQQETQYF. The CDR3 coding sequence is TGCGCCAGCAGCCGGGGACAGCAAGAGACCCAGTACTTC. This chain joins TRBV4-3 and TRBJ2-5; TRBD1 aligns across 7 bases. The CDR3 runs to 13 residues. The V and J ends lost 4 bases and 2 bases, in that order; junction bases with no gene match: 1. Per germline, CDR1 LGHNA and CDR2 YSLEER.

This clonotype was observed a few times. The CDR3 protein is CASRSGTDYGYTF. The CDR3, as DNA: TGTGCCAGCAGGTCCGGGACGGACTATGGCTACACCTTC. The gene calls are TRBV2 and TRBJ1-2, with D perhaps TRBD1 (5 bases). Deletions cut 6 bases from V and 3 bases from J, with 11 bases between. This CDR3 has 13 residues. CDR1 is SNHLY and CDR2 is FYNNEI in the germline V gene. Combining the CDR3 with reference TRBV2 and TRBJ1-2 gives the whole variable domain EPEVTQTPSHQVTQMGQEVILRCVPISNHLYFYWYRQILGQKVEFLVSFYNNEISEKSEIFDDQFSVERPDGSNFTLKIRSTKLEDSAMYFCASRSGTDYGYTFGSGTRLTVV.

This clonotype came up a few times. The J gene is TRBJ2-7, the V gene TRBV11-2; 8 positions agree with TRBD1. Germline V CDR1 and CDR2: SGHAT, FQNNGV. V shed 5 bases and J 3 bases; nucleotides not matched to a gene: 12. The CDR3 consists of 16 residues. The CDR3 DNA is TGTGCCAGCAGCCAAAGGGGGGACAGGACTCGCTACGAGCAGTACTTC. Its translation is CASSQRGDRTRYEQYF.

This clonotype came up a few times. The V and J genes are TRBV7-2 and TRBJ2-1; a weak D match, TRBD1 (6 bases). CDR3 length equals 17 residues. CDR1 is SGHTA, CDR2 FQGNSA, per germline. Between the trimmed V and J ends, which lost 3 bases and 6 bases, there was a span of 21 bases. DNA of the CDR3: TGTGCCAGCAGCTTCGGGACACCAGCCTCCTACTCCAATGAGCAGTTCTTC. Its translation: CASSFGTPASYSNEQFF.